A single sample gave rise to the 29 T cell receptor beta chains below, sequenced in a study of response to subunit inactivated influenza vaccine. TCRdb reprocessed the RT-PCR reads with MiXCR, giving one entry per CDR3 protein. Of around 710,000 distinct CDR3 sequences listed, 11% to 15% are singletons. Sequencing was performed on PBMCs from blood, taken 14 to 15 days before vaccination. These receptors were taken from a man aged 45-65 years who received an inactivated influenza vaccine.

The chain carries TRBV7-9 and TRBJ2-3, with 9 positions matching TRBD1. V trimming: 0 bases; J trimming: 2 bases; junction bases outside the gene matches: 3. Germline values: CDR1 SEHNR, CDR2 FQNEAQ (reference sequence). The CDR3 is made up of 16 amino acids. Here the CDR3 DNA reads TGTGCCAGCAGCTTAGCCACAGGGGGCTTCACAGATACGCAGTATTTT. Translation: CASSLATGGFTDTQYF.

CDR3 in amino acids: CSASGGAAKNIQYF. The DNA of the CDR3 is TGCAGTGCTAGCGGGGGAGCAGCCAAAAACATTCAGTACTTC. The chain recombines TRBV20-1 with TRBJ2-4; D is possibly TRBD2 (6 bases). Germline assignment: CDR1 DFQATT and CDR2 SNEGSKA (reference sequence). The CDR3 length is 14 residues. The V and J ends lost 3 bases and 0 bases respectively, with 9 bases between them.

This clonotype was found a few times. This chain joins TRBV9 and TRBJ2-2; TRBD2 aligns across 11 bases. The CDR3 sequence is 19 residues long. The ends lost 1 base at V and 2 bases at J; junction bases unmatched: 10. Germline V gives CDR1 SGDLS, CDR2 YYNGEE. The CDR3 spells CASSVLSRLAGRNTGELFF. CDR3 DNA sequence: TGTGCCAGCAGCGTACTCTCTAGACTAGCGGGACGAAACACCGGGGAGCTGTTTTTT.

This clonotype was detected many times. V gene TRBV10-3 combines with J gene TRBJ2-7, with D perhaps matching TRBD2 (7 bases). The ends were cut back, 3 bases at V and 3 bases at J, with 12 bases in the middle. The CDR3 has 14 residues. Looked up from germline, CDR1 is ENHRY and CDR2 is SYGVKD. The CDR3 DNA reads TGTGCCATCAGTGATTACAGGGAGGGCTACGAGCAGTACTTC. This translates into CAISDYREGYEQYF.

This clonotype was seen repeatedly, ten times or more. The DNA of the CDR3 is TGCGCCAGCAGCTTGGTCGGGGGCCCCTACAATGAGCAGTTCTTC. It encodes CASSLVGGPYNEQFF. The gene calls are TRBV5-1 and TRBJ2-1; D tentatively fits TRBD1 or TRBD2 (6 bases each). The CDR3 extends over 15 amino acids. The germline gives CDR1 SGHRS, CDR2 YFSETQ. The V end was cut by 0 bases, the J end by 2 bases, with 9 bases between.

The chain combines TRBV3-1 with TRBJ1-6; maybe TRBD1 (5 bases). CDR1 LGHDT and CDR2 YNNKEL come from the germline V gene (reference sequence). V dropped 4 bases and J dropped 4 bases, with 11 bases sitting between them. This CDR3 is 15 amino acids long. CDR3 sequence reads: CASSPTRVYNSPLHF. Written as DNA, the CDR3 is TGTGCCAGCAGCCCGACCAGGGTGTATAATTCACCCCTCCACTTT.

This clonotype was recorded at least ten times. The rearrangement links TRBV29-1 to TRBJ2-1, with 13 nucleotides matching TRBD2. After removal of 4 bases from V and 5 bases from J, the junction contained 2 bases not matched to a gene. Germline loops: CDR1 SQVTM, CDR2 ANQGSEA. The length of the CDR3 is 14 residues. CDR3 residues: CSVATSGRNNEQFF. The CDR3 coding sequence is TGCAGCGTTGCGACTAGCGGGAGGAACAATGAGCAGTTCTTC.

The chain recombines TRBV29-1 with TRBJ2-7, with D perhaps matching TRBD1 (5 bases). Germline V lookup: CDR1 SQVTM, CDR2 ANQGSEA. The CDR3 runs 11 residues. V was pared by 6 bases and J by 3 bases, with 9 bases between. Written as DNA, the CDR3 is TGCAGCGTGACAGACAGCTACGAGCAGTACTTC. It encodes CSVTDSYEQYF.

V usage is TRBV7-9 and J usage is TRBJ2-7; weak D call: TRBD1 (6 bases). Germline CDR1 and CDR2: SEHNR and FQNEAQ (reference sequence). The CDR3 spans 13 residues. V was clipped by 7 bases and J by 1 base, with 11 bases between them. The CDR3 bases are TGTGCCAGCAAGCAGGGGAGTTCCTACGAGCAGTACTTC. As protein: CASKQGSSYEQYF.

This clonotype has a count of ten or more. The CDR3 DNA follows: TGCAGCGTTGCTATCCCTGCCGCCTACAATGAGCAGTTCTTC. This gives the protein CSVAIPAAYNEQFF. The V gene is TRBV29-1, the J gene TRBJ2-1, with D hard to call. Germline V CDR1 and CDR2: SQVTM, ANQGSEA. V lost 4 bases, J lost 2 bases, and 12 bases lay in between. CDR3 length equals 14 residues.

The chain has TRBV12-3 or TRBV12-4 and TRBJ2-1, with 10 bases identical to TRBD2. The CDR3 runs 24 residues. The ends lost 3 bases at V and 4 bases at J; junction bases unmatched: 30. The CDR3, as DNA: TGTGCCAGCAGTTTGGATACGAGGGTTGGTGTAATTCGTAGCGGGGGGCATGATTACAATGAGCAGTTCTTC. This encodes CASSLDTRVGVIRSGGHDYNEQFF.

A few counts support this clonotype. V gene TRBV12-3 or TRBV12-4 combines with J gene TRBJ2-7, with no clear D. Trimming left V 6 bases short and J 1 base short, with 10 bases between. This CDR3 has 13 amino acids. CDR3 in DNA: TGTGCCAGCAGGTTATCAGGATCCTACGAGCAGTACTTC. Residues: CASRLSGSYEQYF.

The CDR3: CATSRAPEGQETQYF. CDR3 nucleotide sequence: TGTGCCACCAGCAGAGCCCCCGAGGGCCAAGAGACCCAGTACTTC. V gene TRBV15 combines with J gene TRBJ2-5; TRBD2 is a possible D gene (5 bases). Germline CDR1 LNHNV, CDR2 YYDKDF (reference sequence). V lost 1 base, J lost 1 base, and 10 bases lay in between. CDR3 length: 15 amino acids.

In this sample, this clonotype turned up a few times. V is TRBV11-2 and J is TRBJ2-7; maybe TRBD1 (5 bases). Germline CDR1 reads SGHAT; CDR2 reads FQNNGV. V was pared by 5 bases and J by 7 bases, with 12 bases between. This CDR3 spans 12 amino acids. The CDR3 sequence is CASSEPGWEQYF. CDR3 in DNA: TGTGCCAGCAGCGAACCAGGGTGGGAGCAGTACTTC.

This clonotype was seen a few times. V is TRBV15 and J is TRBJ2-1; 8 bases fit TRBD2. Trimming removed 3 bases from V and 8 bases from J; junction bases left unmatched: 12. Germline CDR1 LNHNV, CDR2 YYDKDF (reference sequence). This CDR3 spans 16 amino acids. CDR3 DNA sequence: TGTGCCACCAGCAGTGGAGCGGGGGCGGTACTCGATGAGCAGTTCTTC. It translates to CATSSGAGAVLDEQFF.

The genes are TRBV20-1 and TRBJ1-1, with unresolved D. Looked up from germline, CDR1 is DFQATT and CDR2 is SNEGSKA (reference sequence). Between the trimmed V and J ends, which lost 2 bases and 1 base, there was a span of 5 bases. The CDR3 has 12 amino acids. CDR3 loop: CSARRANTEAFF. CDR3 DNA sequence: TGCAGTGCTAGAAGAGCGAACACTGAAGCTTTCTTT.

The chain links TRBV5-1 to TRBJ2-3; possibly TRBD2 for D (6 bases). V lost 0 bases to trimming and J lost 0 bases, with 11 bases between them. The CDR3 has 16 amino acids. Germline assignment: CDR1 SGHRS and CDR2 YFSETQ. The CDR3 spells CASSLAGTPSTDTQYF. The DNA of the CDR3 is TGCGCCAGCAGCTTGGCTGGGACTCCTAGCACAGATACGCAGTATTTT.

This clonotype showed up many times. The chain links TRBV2 to TRBJ2-3, with D maybe TRBD1 (5 bases). This CDR3 has 15 amino acids. Germline CDR1 reads SNHLY; CDR2 reads FYNNEI. Trimming took 3 bases from V and 1 from J, leaving 11 bases between them. Here the CDR3 reads CASSEGRVGTDTQYF. CDR3 DNA: TGTGCCAGCAGTGAGGGCAGGGTGGGCACAGATACGCAGTATTTT. The variable domain in full, with the rest retrieved from reference TRBV2 and TRBJ2-3, is EPEVTQTPSHQVTQMGQEVILRCVPISNHLYFYWYRQILGQKVEFLVSFYNNEISEKSEIFDDQFSVERPDGSNFTLKIRSTKLEDSAMYFCASSEGRVGTDTQYFGPGTRLTVL.

V is TRBV12-3 or TRBV12-4 and J is TRBJ2-3; the match to TRBD1 covers 9 bases. The CDR3 has 16 amino acids. V shed 5 bases, J shed 5 bases, and the junction held 11 bases outside the gene matches. CDR3 DNA sequence: TGTGCCAGCAGTGACAGGGGGAAGACCCCACAAGATACGCAGTATTTT. Its translation: CASSDRGKTPQDTQYF.

The chain has TRBV20-1 and TRBJ1-2; 8 nucleotides agree with TRBD1. V was clipped by 0 bases and J by 1 base; unmatched bases: 7. Germline V gene data show CDR1 as DFQATT and CDR2 as SNEGSKA (reference sequence). The CDR3 is 16 amino acids. The CDR3 protein is CSARDRGQGGNYGYTF. In nucleotides, the CDR3 is TGCAGTGCTAGAGATCGAGGACAGGGAGGTAACTATGGCTACACCTTC.

There are a few counts of this clonotype. The chain carries TRBV29-1 and TRBJ2-7; 7 bases are a match to TRBD1. Trimming removed 2 bases from V and 0 bases from J; junction bases left unmatched: 7. The CDR3 is made up of 15 amino acids. The germline CDR1 and CDR2 sequences are SQVTM and ANQGSEA. Here the CDR3 DNA reads TGCAGCGTTGAAAACAGGGGCTGGGACTCCTACGAGCAGTACTTC. Protein: CSVENRGWDSYEQYF.

The sample holds a few counts of this clonotype. The gene calls are TRBV6-1 and TRBJ1-1; D may be TRBD1 (5 bases). The CDR3 contains 14 residues. Germline V gene data show CDR1 as MNHNS and CDR2 as SASEGT. V gave up 8 bases and J gave up 1 base, with 14 bases separating them. The CDR3 loop is CASHPWGENTEAFF. Written as DNA, the CDR3 is TGTGCCAGCCACCCTTGGGGCGAGAACACTGAAGCTTTCTTT.

This clonotype was recorded at least ten times. The rearrangement uses TRBV6-2 or TRBV6-3 and TRBJ2-5; D perhaps matches TRBD1 (6 bases). V lost 0 bases, J lost 6 bases, and 11 bases lay in between. Germline lookup yields CDR1 MNHEY and CDR2 SVGEGT. The CDR3 loop spans 14 amino acids. The DNA of the CDR3 is TGTGCCAGCAGTTACTCAGGGGGAGTTCAGACCCAGTACTTC. Its translation is CASSYSGGVQTQYF.

Only a few counts were recorded for this clonotype. The chain is built from TRBV28 and TRBJ2-5; 9 bases map to TRBD2. V lost 2 bases, J lost 7 bases, and 11 bases stayed unmatched. Germline lookup yields CDR1 MDHEN and CDR2 SYDVKM. There are 16 residues in the CDR3. The CDR3: CASSLPRDSGSVTQYF. The CDR3, as DNA: TGTGCCAGCAGTTTACCTCGAGATAGCGGGAGCGTGACCCAGTACTTC.

Many counts were recorded for this clonotype. The genes are TRBV27 and TRBJ2-3; D not resolved. This CDR3 region has 14 residues. Deletions cut 3 bases from V and 2 bases from J, with 9 bases between. CDR1 MNHEY and CDR2 SMNVEV come from the germline V gene (reference sequence). CDR3 residues: CASSFSLATDTQYF. The CDR3, as DNA: TGTGCCAGCAGTTTTTCGTTAGCCACAGATACGCAGTATTTT.

This clonotype was seen a few times. The chain employs TRBV6-4 and TRBJ2-3; the D is unclear. CDR3 length equals 14 residues. Germline V gene data show CDR1 as MRHNA and CDR2 as SNTAGT. Trimming removed 1 base from V and 3 bases from J, with 8 bases in between. The CDR3, as DNA: TGTGCCAGCAGTGACTGGCCAGGAACAGATACGCAGTATTTT. Its translation: CASSDWPGTDTQYF.

The rearrangement joins TRBV4-2 to TRBJ2-2; no reliable D call. V was pared by 3 bases and J by 6 bases, with 11 bases between. Germline CDR1 LGHNA, CDR2 YNFKEQ. The CDR3 is 14 amino acids. The CDR3 loop reads CASSQDTFPGELFF. CDR3 bases: TGTGCCAGCAGCCAGGATACATTCCCCGGGGAGCTGTTTTTT.

This clonotype was seen only a few times. The rearrangement joins TRBV5-6 to TRBJ2-7; 7 bases map to TRBD2. Germline V CDR1 and CDR2: SGHDT, YYEEEE. The CDR3 sequence is 15 residues long. With V trimmed by 4 bases and J by 3 bases, 10 bases remained unmatched. CDR3 in DNA: TGTGCCAGCAGCCTCCCTTTAGCGGGCAACTACGAGCAGTACTTC. Encoded protein: CASSLPLAGNYEQYF.

A few counts support this clonotype. The chain recombines TRBV24-1 with TRBJ1-1; no clear D gene. V was shortened by 2 bases and J by 11 bases, with 14 bases between the two germline ends. Germline CDR1 KGHDR, CDR2 SFDVKD. This CDR3 spans 13 amino acids. The DNA of the CDR3 is TGTGCCACCAGTGATTCAGGAGAGGGTGTCGCTTTCTTT. It codes for CATSDSGEGVAFF.